Reported below is one TCR beta chain. Its antigen remains unidentified. The sample is drawn from a study of cytomegalovirus exposure and HLA in healthy donors. Vbeta (60) and Jbeta (13) primers were used in the PCR. TCRdb's copy holds only in-frame clones and misses some; the assay was immunoSEQ multiplex PCR. The table has around 85,000 clones, around 80% seen once. The study, taken as a whole, reports: Later analysis indicated greater clonal expansion among HLA-associated TCR beta chains than among equally common other chains. A later analysis appeared to link common viral pathogens to several of the most significant clusters.

The source material was PBMCs. This receptor was taken from a male donor in good health and CMV-seronegative.

The CDR3 loop is CASSQDRGIYGYTF. The CDR3 coding sequence is TGCGCCAGCAGCCAAGATCGGGGGATATATGGCTACACCTTC. The rearrangement links TRBV4-3 to TRBJ1-2; tentative D call: TRBD1 (5 bases). V was shortened by 0 bases and J by 5 bases, with 10 bases between the two germline ends. This CDR3 is 14 amino acids long. The germline CDR1 and CDR2 sequences are LGHNA and YSLEER.